The T cell receptor (beta chain) under discussion was sequenced for a study of OX40 agonist ivuxolimab in advanced cancers. Study-level background: Ivuxolimab was an agonistic, fully human IgG2 monoclonal antibody directed against OX40 (CD134), a costimulatory receptor. Intravenous ivuxolimab was administered to patients every 2 weeks at six dose levels: 0.01, 0.1, 0.3, 1.5, 3 and 10 mg/kg. The monotherapy dose-escalation portion (N of about 49 patients) of the phase I ivuxolimab trial is reported in the paper. Three dose-escalation patients achieved partial responses, one with hepatocellular carcinoma and two with cutaneous melanoma. Among the roughly 54 dose-escalation patients, 19 had hepatocellular carcinoma, approximately 15 melanoma, 9 renal cell carcinoma and 9 head and neck cancer. Prior anti-PD-1, anti-PD-L1 or anti-CTLA-4 therapy was permitted, and about two fifths of dose-escalation patients had received checkpoint inhibitors. A male proportion of roughly 80% and a mean age of approximately 60 years, ranging from about 23 to 90, were recorded for the dose-escalation cohort. Peripheral TCRbeta sequencing was intended to test whether TCR sequence diversity was altered and clonal T-cell expansion was caused by ivuxolimab. Study-wide findings and limitations: Low levels of normalized T-cell clonal expansion were also seen in some patients who did not respond. Clonal expansion of both CD4+ and CD8+ blood T cells was observed from baseline to week 6 at doses 0.1 to 3.0 mg/kg. In the 0.1-3.0 mg/kg groups, partial responders had among the lowest normalized peripheral clonal expansion, particularly in CD8+ T cells. After ivuxolimab, expanded clones were on average more numerous among CD8+ T cells than among CD4+ T cells. Which antigens the clonally expanded peripheral T cells were specific for was not determined.

Genomic DNA was extracted from sorted cells for sequencing of the TCRbeta CDR3 region. TCRbeta CDR3 regions were sequenced using the immunoSEQ Assay. The table comes from immuneACCESS by way of TCRdb, which keeps in-frame sequences with V and J called. Part of the clones is missing from these tables; in studies checked, under half for an unresolved V gene and the rest for unknown reasons. Present in this sample are roughly 70,000 clones, roughly 80% of which were seen just once. The ten biggest clones cover 6% to 8% of the sample. To note about this clone: Its antigen is unknown. No base quality values were provided; no much bigger clone lies one nucleotide off.

Patients with autoimmune disease history or receiving systemic immunosuppression were excluded from the trial. Peripheral blood for TCR sequencing was collected from all dose cohorts at baseline, on cycle 4 day 1, and on cycle 7 day 1. Samples came from an open-label, multicenter, first-in-human phase I dose-escalation trial of ivuxolimab. Adults with locally advanced or metastatic melanoma, renal cell carcinoma, hepatocellular carcinoma or head and neck squamous cell carcinoma were enrolled in the trial. Before TCR sequencing, CD4+ T cells and CD8+ T cells from peripheral blood were sorted into separate populations. The germline V gene gives CDR1 as WSHSY and CDR2 as SAAADI. The CDR3 holds 12 amino acids from the cysteine to the phenylalanine. Solely the CDR3 DNA is kept, with 36 bases framed from the first base. V and J are truncated by 11 bases and 4 bases respectively, leaving an intervening sequence of 14 bases.

The starting material was CD4+ or CD8+ T cells sorted from blood, obtained in a trial of the OX40 agonist ivuxolimab. This clonotype was obtained from an adult with an advanced solid tumor such as melanoma, head and neck, liver or kidney cancer. Rearrangement joined TRBV10-2 to TRBJ2-5, and the D gene may be TRBD2, 7 bases matching. The CDR3 amino acid sequence is: CASAAGAETQYF. Here is the DNA: TGCGCCTCTGCCGCGGGGGCAGAGACCCAGTACTTC.